These 8 T cell receptor beta chains came from one sample sequenced in a study of response to subunit inactivated influenza vaccine. TCRdb re-derived calls from the RT-PCR reads in MiXCR, one entry per CDR3 protein. The table includes under 200,000 distinct CDR3 sequences, roughly a tenth detected once. The sequencing used non-naive T cells sorted from PBMCs, collected roughly 47 days after vaccination. The source is a middle-aged man who received an inactivated influenza vaccine.

This clonotype was seen ten or more times. V gene TRBV7-9 combines with J gene TRBJ1-3; D not resolved. CDR1 is SEHNR, CDR2 FQNEAQ, per germline (reference sequence). The V end lost 3 bases, the J end lost 5 bases, and 8 bases lay between the germline ends. The CDR3 has 13 residues. The DNA of the CDR3 is TGTGCCAGCAGCTTTCGGTCCCGAAACACCATATATTTT. It yields the protein CASSFRSRNTIYF.

This clonotype was seen repeatedly, ten times or more. At one of its ends the junction is not consistent with the germline gene, which may arise from a read error. This sequence joins TRBV12-3 or TRBV12-4 and TRBJ2-7; tentatively, D is TRBD2 (6 bases). This CDR3 region has 11 residues. DNA for the CDR3: TGTGCCAGCAGTTTGGGGCTAGCGTTAACCTTC. Protein: CASSLGLALTF.

As concerns this clonotype: One end of the junction fails to match germline, which may point to a read error. This chain uses TRBV5-1 with TRBJ2-6; D ambiguous. CDR3 size: 14 residues. Germline lookup yields CDR1 SGHRS and CDR2 YFSETQ. CDR3 sequence (DNA): TGCGCCTGCAGCTTGTCATCTGGGGCCAACGTCCTGACTTTC. It is translated as CACSLSSGANVLTF.

This clonotype showed up just a few times. This chain connects TRBV19 to TRBJ2-2; 8 positions agree with TRBD1. Germline-derived CDR1 and CDR2 are LNHDA and SQIVND (reference sequence). V lost 5 bases, J lost 0 bases, and 5 bases stayed unmatched. The CDR3 extends over 16 amino acids. The CDR3 sequence: CASSRSTGANTGELFF. The CDR3 region has the DNA TGTGCCAGTAGTCGATCGACAGGGGCGAACACCGGGGAGCTGTTTTTT.

The chain joins TRBV19 to TRBJ2-2, with TRBD1 as a possible D gene (6 bases). The CDR3 runs 13 residues. Germline lookup yields CDR1 LNHDA and CDR2 SQIVND (reference sequence). Trimming shortened V by 11 bases and J by 6 bases, and 16 bases separated the two germline ends. In DNA, the CDR3 is TGTGCCTCTAGGGGCAGGGGAGCCGGGGAGCTGTTTTTT. Its translation: CASRGRGAGELFF.

The rearrangement links TRBV9 to TRBJ2-3; D is possibly TRBD2 (7 bases). CDR3 length equals 15 residues. Germline V lookup: CDR1 SGDLS, CDR2 YYNGEE. Trimming took off 2 bases at V and 4 bases at J, with 14 bases between the two ends. CDR3 bases: TGTGCCAGCAGCGTTGGGGGGGCCCTCGCAGATACGCAGTATTTT. This encodes CASSVGGALADTQYF.

This clonotype has at least ten counts. J is TRBJ2-3 and V is TRBV4-1; 7 bases align to TRBD1. Germline-derived CDR1 and CDR2 are MGHRA and YSYEKL. Trimming removed 1 base from V and 4 bases from J; junction bases left unmatched: 5. The CDR3 extends over 15 amino acids. CDR3 nucleotide sequence: TGCGCCAGCAGCCAAGGGGACAGAAAGGCAGATACGCAGTATTTT. It translates to CASSQGDRKADTQYF.

This clonotype turned up a few times. The chain employs TRBV5-5 and TRBJ1-2; D unclear. V was pared by 1 base and J by 6 bases, with 10 bases between. The germline gives CDR1 SGHKS, CDR2 YYEKEE (reference sequence). CDR3 size: 13 residues. This chain's CDR3 is CASSLSPIDGYTF. CDR3 DNA sequence: TGTGCCAGCAGCTTGTCCCCGATAGATGGCTACACCTTC. The full variable domain, rest sourced from reference TRBV5-5 and TRBJ1-2, is DAGVTQSPTHLIKTRGQQVTLRCSPISGHKSVSWYQQVLGQGPQFIFQYYEKEERGRGNFPDRFSARQFPNYSSELNVNALLLGDSALYLCASSLSPIDGYTFGSGTRLTVV.